The clone carrying this TCR beta chain was seen only a few times. The data stem from a study of post-analysis software for immune sequencing data. Unique molecular identifiers were carried by the TCR beta cDNA libraries. TCRdb independently ran MiXCR on the PCR reads; one entry per CDR3 protein. The sample holds about 160,000 distinct CDR3 sequences; about 34% are singletons and the top ten take roughly 28%. Germline CDR1 KGHDR, CDR2 SFDVKD. This CDR3 comprises 16 residues. The V end lost 4 bases, the J end lost 5 bases, and 19 bases lay between the germline ends. This chain links TRBV24-1 with TRBJ2-5; D is perhaps TRBD1 (6 bases). This TCR was recovered from a girl aged 5 to 17 with multiple sclerosis. The specimen comprised blood, sampled after autologous hematopoietic stem cell transplantation. The CDR3 region is CATSESNRVIGETQYF. DNA for the CDR3: TGTGCCACCAGTGAAAGCAACAGGGTGATCGGGGAGACCCAGTACTTC.